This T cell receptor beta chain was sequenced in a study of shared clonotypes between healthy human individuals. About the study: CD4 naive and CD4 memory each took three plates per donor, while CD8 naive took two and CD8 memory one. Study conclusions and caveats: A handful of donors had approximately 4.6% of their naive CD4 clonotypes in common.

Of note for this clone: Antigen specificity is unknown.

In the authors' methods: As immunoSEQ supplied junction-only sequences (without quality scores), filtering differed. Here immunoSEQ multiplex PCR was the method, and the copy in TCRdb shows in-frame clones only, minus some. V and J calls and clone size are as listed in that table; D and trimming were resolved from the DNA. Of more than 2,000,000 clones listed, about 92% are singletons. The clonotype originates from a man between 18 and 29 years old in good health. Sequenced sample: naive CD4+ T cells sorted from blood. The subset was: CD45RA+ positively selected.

The CDR3 sequence is CASRITSGGYQETQYF. The CDR3 coding sequence is TGTGCCAGTCGAATAACTAGCGGGGGGTACCAAGAGACCCAGTACTTC. The chain uses TRBV13 and TRBJ2-5; 12 bases line up with TRBD2. V gave up 9 bases and J gave up 0 bases; unmatched junction bases: 8. Germline CDR1 is PRHDT and CDR2 is FYEKMQ (reference sequence). The CDR3 has 16 residues.